This T cell receptor (beta chain) derives from a study of radiotherapy plus CTLA-4 blockade in lung cancer (dated by TCRdb to the late 2010s). At the level of the whole study: Objective responses were observed in about a sixth of enrolled patients, and disease control was achieved in less than 40%.

Library prep was done by the immunoSEQ multiplex PCR assay. Drawn from immuneACCESS, this table holds only the in-frame rearrangements with V and J called that TCRdb kept. Clones are partly lost; checked studies trace under half to an unresolved V gene and leave the rest unexplained. The sample has around 70,000 clones on record, roughly three quarters of them singletons. The ten top clones hold 15% to 20% of the sample. The germline V gene provides CDR1 LGHNA and CDR2 YSLEER. The CDR3 covers 15 residues, taking in both the cysteine and the phenylalanine. The only DNA kept is the CDR3, 45 bases in frame from the first base. Deletion took 0 bases off V and 4 bases off J, with a span of 13 bases between the germline ends. In regard to this clone: Its antigen is still unknown. Base qualities were left out, and no much larger clone turns up one base away.

In this study, focal radiation therapy paired with CTLA-4 blockade (ipilimumab) was tested in patients who had chemo-refractory metastatic non-small-cell lung cancer. Points the paper makes about the study in general: The strongest predictors of response, as reported, were early dynamic changes in blood T cell clones along with a rise in serum interferon-beta after radiation. After treatment with radiotherapy and ipilimumab, TCR clones that originated in tumors expanded in peripheral blood.

This specimen consisted of peripheral blood, obtained from a patient treated with radiotherapy plus ipilimumab. The clonotype was recovered from a human donor with non-small cell lung cancer whose response to radiotherapy plus ipilimumab could not be evaluated. Some clones in this sample may be carry-over from other donors' samples. The rearranged chain carries TRBV4-3 and TRBJ2-7, and possibly TRBD1, on 5 matching bases. The CDR3 in this case is CASSQDIDSGYEQYF. The base sequence is TGCGCCAGCAGCCAAGATATAGACAGTGGTTACGAGCAGTACTTC.